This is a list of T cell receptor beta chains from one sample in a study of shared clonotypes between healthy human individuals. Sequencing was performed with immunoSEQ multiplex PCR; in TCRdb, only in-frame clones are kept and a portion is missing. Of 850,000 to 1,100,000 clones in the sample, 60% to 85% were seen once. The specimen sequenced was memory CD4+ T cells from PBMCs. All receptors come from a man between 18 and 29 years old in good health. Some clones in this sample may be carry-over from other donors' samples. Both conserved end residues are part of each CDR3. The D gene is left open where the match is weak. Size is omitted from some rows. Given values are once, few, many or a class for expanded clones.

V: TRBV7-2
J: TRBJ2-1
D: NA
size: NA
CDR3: CASRPPGTRYNEQFF
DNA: TGTGCCAGCAGACCCCCCGGGACACGCTACAATGAGCAGTTCTTC

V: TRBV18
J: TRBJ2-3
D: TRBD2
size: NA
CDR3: CASSLAGDTQYF
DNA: TGTGCCAGCTCGCTAGCGGGAGATACGCAGTATTTT

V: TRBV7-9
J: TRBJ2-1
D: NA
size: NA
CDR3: CASTPRGRPEQFF
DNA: TGTGCCAGCACCCCCCGGGGTCGACCCGAGCAGTTCTTC

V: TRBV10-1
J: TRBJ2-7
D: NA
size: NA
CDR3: CASTWTLFLIYEQYF
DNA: TGCGCCAGCACCTGGACCCTCTTCCTTATCTACGAGCAGTACTTC

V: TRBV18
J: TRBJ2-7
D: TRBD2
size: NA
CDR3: CASSPPGTSGRYEQYF
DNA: TGTGCCAGCTCACCACCAGGGACTAGCGGGAGGTACGAGCAGTACTTC

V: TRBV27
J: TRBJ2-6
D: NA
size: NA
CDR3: CASRRNSGANVLTF
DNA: TGTGCCAGCAGGCGGAACTCTGGGGCCAACGTCCTGACTTTC

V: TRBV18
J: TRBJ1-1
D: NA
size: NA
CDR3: CASSPGLNTEAFF
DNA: TGTGCCAGCTCACCGGGCCTGAACACTGAAGCTTTCTTT

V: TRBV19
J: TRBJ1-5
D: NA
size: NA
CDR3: CASTSFGSLDYQPQHF
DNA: TGTGCCAGTACCTCTTTTGGGAGCCTTGACTATCAGCCCCAGCATTTT

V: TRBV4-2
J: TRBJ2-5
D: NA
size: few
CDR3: CASSLSLGLSEETQYF
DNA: TGTGCCAGCAGCCTTTCTCTCGGACTATCGGAAGAGACCCAGTACTTC

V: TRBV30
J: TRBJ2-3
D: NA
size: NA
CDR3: CACLRRSSSTDTQYF
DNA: TGTGCCTGTCTCAGGCGGTCTTCTAGCACAGATACGCAGTATTTT

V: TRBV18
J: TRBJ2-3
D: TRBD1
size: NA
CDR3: CASSPQGQGADTQYF
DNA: TGTGCCAGCTCACCACAGGGCCAGGGGGCAGATACGCAGTATTTT

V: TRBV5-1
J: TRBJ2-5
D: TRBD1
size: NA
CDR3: CASSATGTGGGETQYF
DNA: TGCGCCAGCAGCGCCACCGGGACAGGGGGCGGGGAGACCCAGTACTTC

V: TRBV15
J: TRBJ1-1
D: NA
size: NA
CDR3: CATSKRTNTEAFF
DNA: TGTGCCACCAGCAAGCGAACCAACACTGAAGCTTTCTTT

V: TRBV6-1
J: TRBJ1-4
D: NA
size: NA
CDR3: CASVGLKLFF
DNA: TGTGCCAGCGTGGGTCTAAAACTGTTTTTT

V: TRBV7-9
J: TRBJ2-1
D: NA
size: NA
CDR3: CASSRTAKGRYNEQFF
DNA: TGTGCCAGCAGCCGAACGGCCAAGGGGCGCTACAATGAGCAGTTCTTC

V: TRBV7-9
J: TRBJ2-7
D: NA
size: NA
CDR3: CASSLDRREQYF
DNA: TGTGCCAGCAGCTTAGACAGGCGCGAGCAGTACTTC

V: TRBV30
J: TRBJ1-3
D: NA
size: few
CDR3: CASLGGRLGGNTIYF
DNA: TGTGCCTCTCTCGGGGGGCGCTTGGGTGGAAACACCATATATTTT

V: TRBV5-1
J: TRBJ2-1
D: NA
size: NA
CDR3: CASSLGGSSSYNEQFF
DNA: TGCGCCAGCAGCTTGGGAGGGTCGAGCTCCTACAATGAGCAGTTCTTC

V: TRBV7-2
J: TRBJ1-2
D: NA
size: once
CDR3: CASSLRGGYTF
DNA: TGTGCCAGCAGCTTAAGGGGAGGGTACACCTTC

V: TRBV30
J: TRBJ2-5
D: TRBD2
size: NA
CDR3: CAQATSGRETQYF
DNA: TGTGCGCAGGCCACTAGCGGGAGGGAGACCCAGTACTTC

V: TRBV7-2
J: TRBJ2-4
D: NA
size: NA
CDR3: CASSLGQGGKNIQYF
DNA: TGTGCCAGCAGCTTAGGGCAGGGGGGCAAAAACATTCAGTACTTC

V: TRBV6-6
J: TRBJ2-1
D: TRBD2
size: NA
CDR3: CASSGGSYNEQFF
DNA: TGTGCCAGTAGCGGGGGATCCTACAATGAGCAGTTCTTC

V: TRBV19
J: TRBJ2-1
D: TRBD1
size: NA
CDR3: CASSVTGVSEQFF
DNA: TGTGCCAGTAGTGTAACAGGGGTTAGTGAGCAGTTCTTC

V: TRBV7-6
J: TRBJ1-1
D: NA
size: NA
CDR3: CASSLQDNTEAFF
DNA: TGTGCCAGCAGCTTACAGGATAACACTGAAGCTTTCTTT

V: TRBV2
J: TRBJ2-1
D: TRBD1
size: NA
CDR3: CASSEGPLTGNEQFF
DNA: TGTGCCAGCAGTGAAGGGCCCTTGACAGGGAATGAGCAGTTCTTC

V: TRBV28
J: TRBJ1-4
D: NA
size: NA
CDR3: CASRPGSSREKLFF
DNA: TGTGCCAGCAGACCCGGGTCCAGTCGGGAAAAACTGTTTTTT

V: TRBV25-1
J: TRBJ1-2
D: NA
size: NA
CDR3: CASSGTLGYTF
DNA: TGTGCCAGCAGTGGGACGCTGGGCTACACCTTC

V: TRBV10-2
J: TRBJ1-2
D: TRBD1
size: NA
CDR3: CASTNDRESDGYTF
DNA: TGCGCCAGCACCAACGACAGGGAATCAGATGGCTACACCTTC

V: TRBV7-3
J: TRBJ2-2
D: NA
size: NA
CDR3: CASSLNYVGELFF
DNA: TGTGCCAGCAGCTTAAATTACGTCGGGGAGCTGTTTTTT

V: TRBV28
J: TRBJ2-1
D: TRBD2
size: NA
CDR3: CASSSLAGGLGEQFF
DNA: TGTGCCAGCAGTTCTCTAGCGGGAGGGCTGGGTGAGCAGTTCTTC

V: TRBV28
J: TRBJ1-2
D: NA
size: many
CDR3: CASSSPGPKIHGYTF
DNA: TGTGCCAGCAGCTCCCCGGGGCCCAAAATCCATGGCTACACCTTC

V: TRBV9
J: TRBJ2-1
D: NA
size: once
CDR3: CASSVTDLGGGEVF
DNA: TGTGCCAGCAGCGTTACCGATCTAGGAGGAGGGGAGGTCTTC

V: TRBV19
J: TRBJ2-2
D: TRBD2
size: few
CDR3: CASTLGLAEAGELFF
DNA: TGTGCCAGTACCCTGGGACTAGCGGAGGCCGGGGAGCTGTTTTTT

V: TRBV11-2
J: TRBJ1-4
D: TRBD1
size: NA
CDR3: CASSGRGQGTNEKLFF
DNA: TGTGCCAGCAGCGGAAGGGGGCAGGGAACTAATGAAAAACTGTTTTTT

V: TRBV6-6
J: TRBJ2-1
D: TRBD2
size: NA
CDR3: CASRSTSGSYDEQFF
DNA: TGTGCCAGCAGGTCGACTAGCGGGAGTTACGATGAGCAGTTCTTC

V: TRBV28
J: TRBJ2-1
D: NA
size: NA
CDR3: CASNPRPHLNEQFF
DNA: TGTGCCAGCAATCCCCGACCCCACCTCAATGAGCAGTTCTTC

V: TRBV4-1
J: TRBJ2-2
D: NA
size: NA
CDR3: CASTLLPSGNTGELFF
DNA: TGCGCCAGCACCCTTTTACCATCCGGGAACACCGGGGAGCTGTTTTTT

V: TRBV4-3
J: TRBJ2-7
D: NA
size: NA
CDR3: CASSQAPGWEQYF
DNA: TGCGCCAGCAGCCAAGCCCCAGGTTGGGAGCAGTACTTC

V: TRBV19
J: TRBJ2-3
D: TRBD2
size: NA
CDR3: CASSMPSGGSPDTQYF
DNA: TGTGCCAGTAGTATGCCCTCCGGCGGGAGCCCAGATACGCAGTATTTT

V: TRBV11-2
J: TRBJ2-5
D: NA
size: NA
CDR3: CASSLQRAREQYF
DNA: TGTGCCAGCAGCTTACAACGGGCGAGGGAGCAGTACTTC